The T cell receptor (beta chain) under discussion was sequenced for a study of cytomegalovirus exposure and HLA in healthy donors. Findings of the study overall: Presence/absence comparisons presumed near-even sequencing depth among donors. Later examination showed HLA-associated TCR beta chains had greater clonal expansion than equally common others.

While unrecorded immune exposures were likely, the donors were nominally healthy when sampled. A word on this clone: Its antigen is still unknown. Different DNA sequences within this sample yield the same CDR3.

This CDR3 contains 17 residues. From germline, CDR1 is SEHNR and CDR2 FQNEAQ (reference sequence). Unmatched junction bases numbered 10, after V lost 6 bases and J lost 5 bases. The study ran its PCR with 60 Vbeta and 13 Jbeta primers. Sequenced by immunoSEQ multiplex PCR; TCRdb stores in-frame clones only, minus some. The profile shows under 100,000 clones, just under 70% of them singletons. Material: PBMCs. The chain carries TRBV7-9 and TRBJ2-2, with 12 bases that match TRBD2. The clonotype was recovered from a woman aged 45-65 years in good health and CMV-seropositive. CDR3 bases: TGTGCCAGCAGTGCTGCTAGCGGGAGGGCCGAAACCGGGGAGCTGTTTTTT. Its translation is CASSAASGRAETGELFF. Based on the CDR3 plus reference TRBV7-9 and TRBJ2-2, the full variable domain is DTGVSQNPRHKITKRGQNVTFRCDPISEHNRLYWYRQTLGQGPEFLTYFQNEAQLEKSRLLSDRFSAERPKGSFSTLEIQRTEQGDSAMYLCASSAASGRAETGELFFGEGSRLTVL.